This entry concerns a single T cell receptor beta chain. Its antigen is currently unknown. Trimming took 2 bases from V and 4 from J; bases not matched to a gene: 4. The CDR3 has 15 amino acids. Germline values: CDR1 SGHAT, CDR2 FQNNGV. The entry originates in a study of CD8 T cells in ankylosing spondylitis. It was by quantitative 5'-RACE with molecular barcodes that TCR beta libraries were made. TCRdb reanalysed the 5' RACE reads using MiXCR and keeps one entry per CDR3 protein. The profile shows under 250,000 distinct CDR3 sequences, 20% to 30% of them singletons. The study's findings and limits: Made up of under ten highly homologous variants, a TCR beta motif appeared characteristic of ankylosing spondylitis blood. The authors reported significant enrichment of disease-linked clones in matched ankylosing spondylitis synovial fluid.

Sequencing was carried out using blood, either unsorted or a sorted T cell fraction (not recorded which). The TCR sequence derives from a male donor with ankylosing spondylitis or in good health (not recorded which). V is TRBV11-2 and J is TRBJ2-3; the match to TRBD1 covers 9 bases. CDR3 sequence: CASSLWGQGADTQYF. As DNA, the CDR3 is TGTGCCAGCAGCTTATGGGGACAGGGTGCAGATACGCAGTATTTT.